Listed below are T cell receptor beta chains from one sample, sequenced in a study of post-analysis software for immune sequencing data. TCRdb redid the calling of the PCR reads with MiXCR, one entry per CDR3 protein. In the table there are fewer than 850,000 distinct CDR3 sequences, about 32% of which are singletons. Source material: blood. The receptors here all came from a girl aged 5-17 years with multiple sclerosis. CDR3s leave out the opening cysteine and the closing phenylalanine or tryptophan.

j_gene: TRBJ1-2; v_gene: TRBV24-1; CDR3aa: ATSQGGGYT
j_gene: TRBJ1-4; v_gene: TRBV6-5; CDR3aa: ASGSEKLF
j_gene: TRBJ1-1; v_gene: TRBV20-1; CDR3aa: SAGRTGVRNTEAF
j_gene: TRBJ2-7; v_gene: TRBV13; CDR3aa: ASSLRALGYEQY
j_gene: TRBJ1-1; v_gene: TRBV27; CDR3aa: ASSPQYYGGGAKDTEAF
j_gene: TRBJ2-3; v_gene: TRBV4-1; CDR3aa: ASSQEVAVGGTDTQY
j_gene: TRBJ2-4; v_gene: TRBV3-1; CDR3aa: ASSQGRTPQNIQY
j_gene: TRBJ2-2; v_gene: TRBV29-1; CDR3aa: SVDWQGNTGELF
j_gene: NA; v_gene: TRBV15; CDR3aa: ATSRWVGDNSYNEQY
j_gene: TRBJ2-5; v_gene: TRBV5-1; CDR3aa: ASSPPAETDLQETQY
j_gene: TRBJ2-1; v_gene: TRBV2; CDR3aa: ASSARGVYNEQF
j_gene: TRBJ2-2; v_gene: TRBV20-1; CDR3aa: SARNTGGTGELF
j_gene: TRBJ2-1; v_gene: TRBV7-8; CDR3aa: ASSRGAGGREQF
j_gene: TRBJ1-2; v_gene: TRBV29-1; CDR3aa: SCKTGQGYGYT
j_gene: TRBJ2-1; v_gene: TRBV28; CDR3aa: ASRGGGGSYNEQF
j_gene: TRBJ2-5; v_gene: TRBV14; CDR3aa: ASSPHRGLLYQETQY
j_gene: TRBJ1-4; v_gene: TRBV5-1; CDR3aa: ASSLGQHEKLF
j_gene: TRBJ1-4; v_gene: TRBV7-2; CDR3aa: ASSPTTTGPFNEKPF
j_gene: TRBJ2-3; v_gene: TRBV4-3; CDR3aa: ASSQDYGTSTDTQY
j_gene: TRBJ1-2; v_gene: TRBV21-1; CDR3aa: ASCRVSAGYT
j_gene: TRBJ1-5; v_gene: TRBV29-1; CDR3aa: SVGGQASNQPQH
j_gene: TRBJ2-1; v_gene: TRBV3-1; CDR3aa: ASSQEPSGRRLWNEQF
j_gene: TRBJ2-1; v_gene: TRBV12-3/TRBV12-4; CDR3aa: ASQRDTSSYNEQF
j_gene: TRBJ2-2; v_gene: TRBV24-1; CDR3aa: ATSSGGADTGELF
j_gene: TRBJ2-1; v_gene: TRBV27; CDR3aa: ASSKSIVAVSSYNEQF
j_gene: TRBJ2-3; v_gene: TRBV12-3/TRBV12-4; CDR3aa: ASSEGDSRDTQY
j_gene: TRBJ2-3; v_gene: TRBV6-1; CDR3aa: ASSELSGGYIDTQY
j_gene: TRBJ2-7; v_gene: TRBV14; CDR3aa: ASSFSDAGTRTYEQY
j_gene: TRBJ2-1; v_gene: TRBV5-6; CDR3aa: ASSASGWGSYNEQF
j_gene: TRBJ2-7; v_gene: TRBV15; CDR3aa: ATSNRVDYEQY
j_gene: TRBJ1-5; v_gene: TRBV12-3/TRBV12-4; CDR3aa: ASSLRPGNQPQH
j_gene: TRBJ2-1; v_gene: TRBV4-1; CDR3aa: ASSQVFAGNSYNEQF
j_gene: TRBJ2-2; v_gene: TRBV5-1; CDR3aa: ASSLRLAGTTGELF
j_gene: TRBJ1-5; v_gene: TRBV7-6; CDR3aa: ASSLLIGDSNQPQH
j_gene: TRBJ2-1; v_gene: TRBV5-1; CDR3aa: ASSLAPGLAGTEQF
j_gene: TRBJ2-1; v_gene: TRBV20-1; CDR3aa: SARDEGGLAGGVYNEQF
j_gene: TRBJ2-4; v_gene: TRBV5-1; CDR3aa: ASSWGPGQLAKNIQY
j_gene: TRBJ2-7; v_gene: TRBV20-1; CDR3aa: SARSGSSYEQY
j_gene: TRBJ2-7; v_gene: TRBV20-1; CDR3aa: SAIAGVSSYEQY
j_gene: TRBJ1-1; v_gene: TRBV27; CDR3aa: ASGKGQLNTEAF
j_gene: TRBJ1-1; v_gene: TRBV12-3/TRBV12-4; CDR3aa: ASSLAGDRLAF
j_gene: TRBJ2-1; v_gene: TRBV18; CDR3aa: ASSPGREYTYNEQF
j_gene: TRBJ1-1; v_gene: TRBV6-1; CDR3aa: ASSDRAANTEAF
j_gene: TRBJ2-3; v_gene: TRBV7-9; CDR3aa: ASSASGRAPSDTQY
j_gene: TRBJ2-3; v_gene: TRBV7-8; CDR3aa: ASSPEGPTGRTDTQY
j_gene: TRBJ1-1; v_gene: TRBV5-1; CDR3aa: ASSWEQRLNTEAF
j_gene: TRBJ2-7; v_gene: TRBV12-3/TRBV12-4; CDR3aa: ASSLPRGTGSGYEQY
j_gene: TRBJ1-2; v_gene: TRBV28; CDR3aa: ASTLDDYGYT
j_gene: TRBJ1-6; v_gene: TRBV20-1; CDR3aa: SARLPFTRQGNSPLH
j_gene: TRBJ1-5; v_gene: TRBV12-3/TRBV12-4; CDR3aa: ASSEARGSNQPQH
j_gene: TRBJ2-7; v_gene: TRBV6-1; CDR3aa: ASMKGQPYEQY
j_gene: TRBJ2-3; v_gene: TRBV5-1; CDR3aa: ASSPLDGLGTDTQY
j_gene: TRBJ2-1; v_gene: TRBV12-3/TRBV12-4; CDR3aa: ASSLGGRATNEQF
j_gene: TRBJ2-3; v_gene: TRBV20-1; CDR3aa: SATLAGAVDTQY
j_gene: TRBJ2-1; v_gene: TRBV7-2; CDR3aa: ASSLVERPSYNEQF
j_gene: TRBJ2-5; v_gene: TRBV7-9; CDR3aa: ASSIQATVTQY
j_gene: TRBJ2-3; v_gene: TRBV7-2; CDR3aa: ASSLYSSGGGTDTQY
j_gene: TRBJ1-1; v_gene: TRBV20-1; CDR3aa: SARGQPVTEAF
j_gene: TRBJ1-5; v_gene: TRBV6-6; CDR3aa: ASAIQGKNQPQH